This T cell receptor (beta chain) was observed in a study of T cells after yellow fever vaccination. In its sample, this clonotype was seen a few times. V lost 2 bases, J lost 1 base, and 6 bases lay in between. The CDR3 length is 13 residues. MiXCR, applied by TCRdb to the 5' RACE reads, yields one record per CDR3 protein. The sample includes 280,000 or so distinct CDR3 sequences, roughly 9% of them seen just once. The sequence derives from a man between 18 and 35 years old who received the YFV17D yellow fever vaccine. The specimen comprised CD4+ T cells sorted from PBMCs, sampled 5 days after the yellow fever booster vaccination. This chain connects TRBV12-3 or TRBV12-4 to TRBJ2-7; D remains ambiguous. The CDR3 DNA reads TGTGCCAGCAGTTTAAGTGGGTCCTACGAGCAGTACTTC. This codes for CASSLSGSYEQYF.